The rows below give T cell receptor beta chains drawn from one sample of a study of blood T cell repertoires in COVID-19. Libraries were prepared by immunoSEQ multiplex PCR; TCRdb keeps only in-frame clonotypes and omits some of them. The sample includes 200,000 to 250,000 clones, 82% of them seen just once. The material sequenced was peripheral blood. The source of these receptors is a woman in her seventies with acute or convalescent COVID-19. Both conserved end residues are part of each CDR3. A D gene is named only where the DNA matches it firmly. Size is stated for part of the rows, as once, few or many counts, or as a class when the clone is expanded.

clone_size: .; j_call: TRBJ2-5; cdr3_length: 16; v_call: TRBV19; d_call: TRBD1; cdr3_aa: CASSPTSWTGQETQYF; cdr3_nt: TGTGCCAGTAGTCCGACGTCATGGACAGGACAAGAGACCCAGTACTTC
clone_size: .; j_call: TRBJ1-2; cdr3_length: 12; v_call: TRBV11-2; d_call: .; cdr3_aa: CASSHQGNGYTF; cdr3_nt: TGTGCCAGCAGCCATCAGGGGAACGGCTACACCTTC
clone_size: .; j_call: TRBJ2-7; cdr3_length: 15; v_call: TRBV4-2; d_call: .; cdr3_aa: CASSQDHREGYEQYF; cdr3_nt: TGTGCCAGCAGCCAAGATCACAGGGAAGGCTACGAGCAGTACTTC
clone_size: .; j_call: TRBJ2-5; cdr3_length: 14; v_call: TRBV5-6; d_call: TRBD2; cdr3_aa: CASRYLAGKETQYF; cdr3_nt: TGTGCCAGCAGATACCTAGCGGGGAAAGAGACCCAGTACTTC
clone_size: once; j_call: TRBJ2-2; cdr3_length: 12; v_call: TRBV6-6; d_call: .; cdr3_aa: CASSTSGGELFF; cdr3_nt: TGTGCCAGCAGTACTTCAGGCGGGGAGCTGTTTTTT
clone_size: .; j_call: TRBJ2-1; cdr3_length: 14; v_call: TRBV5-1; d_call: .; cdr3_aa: CASSSQDFHNEQFF; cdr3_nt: TGCGCCAGCAGCTCCCAGGACTTTCACAATGAGCAGTTCTTC
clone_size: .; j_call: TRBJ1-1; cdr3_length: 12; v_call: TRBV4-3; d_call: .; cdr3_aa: CASSQDEREAFF; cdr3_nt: TGCGCCAGCAGCCAAGATGAGAGAGAAGCTTTCTTT
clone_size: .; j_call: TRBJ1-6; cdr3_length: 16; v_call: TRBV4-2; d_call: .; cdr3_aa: CASSQGRLPLGSPLHF; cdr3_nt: TGTGCCAGCAGCCAAGGCAGGCTACCGCTTGGTTCACCCCTCCACTTT
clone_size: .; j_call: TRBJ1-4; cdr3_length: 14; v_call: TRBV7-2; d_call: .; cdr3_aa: CASSLVLEGEKLFF; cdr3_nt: TGTGCCAGCAGCTTAGTCTTAGAGGGTGAAAAACTGTTTTTT
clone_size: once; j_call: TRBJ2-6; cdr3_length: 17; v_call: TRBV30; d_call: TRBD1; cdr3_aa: CAWSVQGTYSGANVLTF; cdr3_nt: TGTGCCTGGAGTGTACAGGGGACGTACTCTGGGGCCAACGTCCTGACTTTC
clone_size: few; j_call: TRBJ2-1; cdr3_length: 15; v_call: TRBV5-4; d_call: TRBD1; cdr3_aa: CASSLRTGDYNEQFF; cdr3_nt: TGTGCCAGCAGCTTACGGACAGGGGACTACAATGAGCAGTTCTTC
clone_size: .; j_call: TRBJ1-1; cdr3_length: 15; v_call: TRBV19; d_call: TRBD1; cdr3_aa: CASSTGGVGRDEAFF; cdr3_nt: TGTGCCAGTAGTACAGGGGGCGTAGGACGAGATGAAGCTTTCTTT
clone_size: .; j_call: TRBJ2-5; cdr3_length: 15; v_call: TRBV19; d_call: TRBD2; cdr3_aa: CASSDTAGGLVTQYF; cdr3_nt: TGTGCCAGTAGCGATACGGCGGGGGGGCTCGTGACCCAGTACTTC
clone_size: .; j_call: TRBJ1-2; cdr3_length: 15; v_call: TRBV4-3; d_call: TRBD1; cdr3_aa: CASSQEEGAYYGYTF; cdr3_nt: TGCGCCAGCAGCCAAGAAGAGGGGGCTTACTATGGCTACACCTTC
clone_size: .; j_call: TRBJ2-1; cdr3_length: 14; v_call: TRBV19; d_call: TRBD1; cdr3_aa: CASSIQGAKGEQFF; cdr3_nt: TGTGCCAGTAGTATACAGGGGGCAAAGGGTGAGCAGTTCTTC
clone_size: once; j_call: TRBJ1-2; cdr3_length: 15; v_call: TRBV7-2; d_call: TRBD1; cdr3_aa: CASSLGTGAYYGYTF; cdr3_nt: TGTGCCAGCAGCTTAGGGACAGGAGCTTACTATGGCTACACCTTC
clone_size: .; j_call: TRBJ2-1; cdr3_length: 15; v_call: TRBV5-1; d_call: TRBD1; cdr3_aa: CASSLLQGNYNEQFF; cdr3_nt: TGCGCCAGCAGCTTGTTACAGGGGAACTACAATGAGCAGTTCTTC
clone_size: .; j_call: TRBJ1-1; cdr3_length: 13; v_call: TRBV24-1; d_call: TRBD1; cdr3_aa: CATSDWTGGEAFF; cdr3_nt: TGTGCCACCAGTGATTGGACAGGGGGTGAAGCTTTCTTT
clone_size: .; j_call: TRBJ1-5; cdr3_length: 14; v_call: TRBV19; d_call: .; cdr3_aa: CASRPQGISQPQHF; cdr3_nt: TGTGCCAGTAGACCTCAGGGGATAAGTCAGCCCCAGCATTTT
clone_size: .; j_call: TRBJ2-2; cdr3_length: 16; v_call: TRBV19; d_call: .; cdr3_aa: CASSRRGDTNTGELFF; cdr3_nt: TGTGCCAGTAGTAGACGGGGGGACACGAACACCGGGGAGCTGTTTTTT
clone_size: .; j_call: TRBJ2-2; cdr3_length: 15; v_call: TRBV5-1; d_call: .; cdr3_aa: CASSRETGNTGELFF; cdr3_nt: TGCGCCAGCAGCCGTGAAACAGGGAACACCGGGGAGCTGTTTTTT
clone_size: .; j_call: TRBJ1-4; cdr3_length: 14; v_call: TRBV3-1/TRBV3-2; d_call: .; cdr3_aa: CASSQLGGAEKLFF; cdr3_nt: TGTGCCAGCAGCCAACTCGGGGGAGCCGAAAAACTGTTTTTT
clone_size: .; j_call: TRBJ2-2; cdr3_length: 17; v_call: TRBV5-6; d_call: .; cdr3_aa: CASSLQGRHRKTGELFF; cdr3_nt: TGTGCCAGCAGCTTACAGGGTAGGCACAGGAAGACCGGGGAGCTGTTTTTT
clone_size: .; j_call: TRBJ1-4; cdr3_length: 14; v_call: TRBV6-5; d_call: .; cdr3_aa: CASSFRGGAGKLFF; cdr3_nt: TGTGCCAGCAGTTTTAGGGGGGGTGCTGGAAAACTGTTTTTT
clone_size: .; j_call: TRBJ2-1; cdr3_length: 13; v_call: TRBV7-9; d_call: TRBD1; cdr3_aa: CSAGTGGYNEQFF; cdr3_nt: TGCTCAGCCGGGACAGGGGGCTACAATGAGCAGTTCTTC
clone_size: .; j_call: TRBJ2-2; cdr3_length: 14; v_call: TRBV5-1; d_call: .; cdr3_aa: CASSLVVSTGELFF; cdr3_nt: TGCGCCAGCAGCTTGGTCGTCTCCACCGGGGAGCTGTTTTTT
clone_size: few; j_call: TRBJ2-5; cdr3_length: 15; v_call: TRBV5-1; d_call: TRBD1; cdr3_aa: CASSSQGRQGETQYF; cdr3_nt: TGCGCCAGCAGCTCACAAGGACGACAGGGAGAGACCCAGTACTTC